What follows describes a single T cell receptor beta chain. Trimming shortened V by 5 bases and J by 9 bases, and 14 bases separated the two germline ends. The CDR3 length is 13 residues. From germline, CDR1 is SGHNT and CDR2 YENEEA. TCRdb independently ran MiXCR on the RACE reads; one entry per CDR3 protein. The table includes 40,000 to 60,000 distinct CDR3 sequences, approximately 9.1% detected once. Sample time point: patch test 1, 2 weeks after DPC sensitization. Treatment denoted: therapeutic diphenylcyclopropenone sensitization with weekly scalp DPC. The data belong to a study of human T cells and chemical hapten exposure.

The clonotype comes from a woman in her forties or fifties with alopecia areata. Some clones in this sample may be carry-over from other donors' samples. This chain uses TRBV11-3 with TRBJ2-1; D is possibly TRBD1 (6 bases). The sequencing used whole blood, collected in connection with sensitization to the hapten diphenylcyclopropenone (DPC). The CDR3 DNA sequence: TGTGCCAGCAGCGGACCAGACAGGCGTGAGCAGTTCTTC. It yields the protein CASSGPDRREQFF.